This T cell receptor (beta chain) was profiled in a study of blood T cell repertoires in COVID-19. Self-reported history from a screening survey and questionnaire set each donor's cohort. Two consecutive negative NP/OP PCR tests, clearance, or resolved symptoms defined Cohort 3 recovery. CDR3 length: 17 residues. Germline V gives CDR1 SGDLS, CDR2 YYNGEE. The ends lost 2 bases at V and 5 bases at J; junction bases unmatched: 10. As processed by the authors: Amplification of reference gene primers was used by the study to estimate nucleated cell counts. The assay was immunoSEQ multiplex PCR, and TCRdb's table has in-frame clones only and misses some. The V and J calls and clone size were taken over from that table, and D and trimming were inferred from the DNA. The table has about 160,000 clones, 80% seen once.

The sequence came from a man in his forties or fifties who had recovered from COVID-19. The rearrangement links TRBV9 to TRBJ2-1; 10 bases align to TRBD2. What was sequenced was PBMCs or T cells enriched from blood (not recorded which). The CDR3 bases are TGTGCCAGCAGCGTCGCTCACACTAGCGGGGCCCACAATGAGCAGTTCTTC. This codes for CASSVAHTSGAHNEQFF.